The TCR beta chain under discussion was sequenced for a study of human T cells and chemical hapten exposure. A single record per CDR3 protein comes from TCRdb applying MiXCR to the RACE reads. The sample holds under 400,000 distinct CDR3 sequences, 4.5% to 5.5% seen once. Germline V CDR1 and CDR2: SNHLY, FYNNEI. The V segment lost 10 bases and the J segment 1 base; nucleotides outside the gene matches: 8. The length of the CDR3 is 14 residues. The sample's time point: pre-sensitization, week 0. As to treatment: therapeutic diphenylcyclopropenone sensitization with weekly scalp DPC. This clonotype was observed a handful of times.

The material sequenced was whole blood, taken in connection with sensitization to the hapten diphenylcyclopropenone (DPC). The chain recombines TRBV2 with TRBJ2-3; 7 positions match TRBD2. This clonotype was obtained from a woman in her 50s with alopecia areata. Some clones in this sample may be carry-over from other donors' samples. As DNA, the CDR3 is TGTGCCATGGCTTCCAGCGGGGGCACAGATACGCAGTATTTT. Its protein is CAMASSGGTDTQYF.